A selection of T cell receptor beta chains follows, all from one sample in a study of shared clonotypes between healthy human individuals. Profiling relied on immunoSEQ multiplex PCR, and the TCRdb table lists in-frame clones only, not all of them. The sample contains 190,000 or so clones, approximately 62% of which appear only once. Sequenced material: memory CD4+ T cells sorted from blood. The receptors were sampled from a man aged 25 to 40 in good health. CDR3s include the opening cysteine and the closing phenylalanine or tryptophan. The D gene is left open where the match is weak. The size entry is marked missing in some rows and otherwise reads once, few, many or a size class.

d_gene	v_gene	abundance	j_gene	CDR3aa	CDR3nt
-	TRBV6-5	-	TRBJ2-1	CASTKKASYNEQFF	TGTGCCAGCACCAAAAAAGCCTCCTACAATGAGCAGTTCTTC
-	TRBV19	-	TRBJ2-7	CASSPYLGEQYF	TGTGCCAGTAGTCCCTACCTTGGCGAGCAGTACTTC
-	TRBV12-5	-	TRBJ2-5	CASGLGRMDSRGTETQYF	TGTGCTAGTGGTTTGGGGCGTATGGACAGCCGAGGGACGGAGACCCAGTACTTC
-	TRBV9	-	TRBJ2-1	CASSPRGPGTIYNEQFF	TGTGCCAGCAGCCCGAGAGGTCCCGGTACCATTTACAATGAGCAGTTCTTC
-	TRBV5-5	many	TRBJ2-7	CASSLAVDYEQYF	TGTGCCAGCAGCTTGGCGGTAGACTACGAGCAGTACTTC
-	TRBV7-2	-	TRBJ1-1	CASSSGRLMNTEAFF	TGTGCCAGCAGCTCGGGACGGCTGATGAACACTGAAGCTTTCTTT
-	TRBV14	-	TRBJ2-3	CASSQMGTDTQYF	TGTGCCAGCAGCCAAATGGGGACAGATACGCAGTATTTT
-	TRBV27	-	TRBJ2-5	CASSLFGGVEETQYF	TGTGCCAGCAGTTTATTTGGGGGAGTGGAAGAGACCCAGTACTTC
-	TRBV19	-	TRBJ1-5	CASRDHSEKNQPQHF	TGTGCCTCCCGGGACCATTCGGAAAAAAATCAGCCCCAGCATTTT
-	TRBV18	-	TRBJ2-7	CASSPKESAYEQYF	TGTGCCAGCTCACCAAAGGAGTCCGCCTACGAGCAGTACTTC
TRBD2	TRBV5-4	few	TRBJ2-2	CASSSPGAGVITGELFF	TGTGCCAGCAGCTCCCCGGGAGCGGGAGTGATCACCGGGGAGCTGTTTTTT
-	TRBV30	-	TRBJ2-3	CAWSGWGRVPDTQYF	TGTGCCTGGAGTGGATGGGGGAGAGTGCCAGATACGCAGTATTTT
TRBD1	TRBV7-2	once	TRBJ2-7	CASRPLLAGGEQYF	TGTGCCAGCAGGCCGCTCCTTGCAGGGGGCGAGCAGTACTTC
-	TRBV7-9	-	TRBJ2-2	CASREVSRTGELFF	TGTGCCAGCAGGGAGGTCAGTCGGACTGGGGAGCTGTTTTTT
-	TRBV5-1	large	TRBJ2-1	CASSVAESSYNEQFF	TGCGCCAGCAGCGTAGCGGAGAGCTCCTACAATGAGCAGTTCTTC
-	TRBV15	-	TRBJ1-5	CATSTSTGYSNQPQHF	TGTGCCACCAGCACCTCAACCGGTTATAGCAATCAGCCCCAGCATTTT
TRBD2	TRBV10-3	-	TRBJ2-1	CAISRTSGNHNEQFF	TGTGCCATCAGCCGAACTAGCGGCAATCACAATGAGCAGTTCTTC
TRBD2	TRBV28	-	TRBJ2-5	CASSLTSGQETQYF	TGTGCCAGCAGTTTGACTAGCGGGCAAGAGACCCAGTACTTC
-	TRBV7-9	few	TRBJ1-1	CASSPPTGMNTEAFF	TGTGCCAGCAGCCCCCCGACAGGCATGAACACTGAAGCTTTCTTT
-	TRBV2	-	TRBJ2-7	CASSAVGGSYEQYF	TGTGCCAGCAGTGCCGTGGGCGGCTCCTACGAGCAGTACTTC
-	TRBV30	-	TRBJ2-1	CAWTRESSYNEQFF	TGTGCCTGGACCAGGGAAAGCTCCTACAATGAGCAGTTCTTC
-	TRBV2	few	TRBJ2-2	CASSVLNTGELFF	TGTGCCAGCAGTGTTCTGAACACCGGGGAGCTGTTTTTT
TRBD1	TRBV6-5	medium-sized	TRBJ2-5	CASASTQGARETQYF	TGTGCCAGCGCCTCAACACAGGGGGCGAGAGAGACCCAGTACTTC
TRBD2	TRBV5-1	-	TRBJ2-1	CASSLGVGGGYNEQFF	TGCGCCAGCAGCTTGGGAGTGGGGGGAGGGTACAATGAGCAGTTCTTC
-	TRBV6-6	-	TRBJ2-7	CASIGGRDDRRYEQYF	TGTGCCAGCATTGGTGGGCGGGACGACCGGCGTTACGAGCAGTACTTC
TRBD1	TRBV7-2	-	TRBJ2-1	CASSQNRDSYNEQFF	TGTGCCAGCAGCCAAAACCGGGACAGTTACAATGAGCAGTTCTTC
TRBD1	TRBV6-1	-	TRBJ2-2	CASSASGGASGELFF	TGTGCCAGCAGTGCATCAGGGGGCGCGTCCGGGGAGCTGTTTTTT
TRBD2	TRBV30	-	TRBJ2-3	CAWRGLAAGTDTQYF	TGTGCCTGGAGGGGACTAGCGGCGGGCACAGATACGCAGTATTTT
-	TRBV5-1	-	TRBJ1-2	CASSLAGTPDGDGYTF	TGCGCCAGCAGCTTGGCCGGGACACCCGACGGAGATGGCTACACCTTC
TRBD1	TRBV6-1	-	TRBJ2-1	CASSVTDRASYNEQFF	TGTGCCAGCAGTGTTACCGACAGGGCTTCCTACAATGAGCAGTTCTTC
TRBD1	TRBV27	-	TRBJ2-7	CASSLGTGSRREQYF	TGTGCCAGCAGTTTAGGGACAGGGTCCCGTCGCGAGCAGTACTTC
TRBD1	TRBV5-1	-	TRBJ2-5	CASSLAAGSGGQETQYF	TGCGCCAGCAGCTTGGCGGCAGGTTCAGGGGGACAAGAGACCCAGTACTTC
TRBD2	TRBV7-2	-	TRBJ2-1	CASSLEGTSGYNEQFF	TGTGCCAGCAGCTTAGAGGGTACTAGCGGATACAATGAGCAGTTCTTC